These T cell receptor beta chains were read from a single sample in a study of OX40 agonist ivuxolimab in advanced cancers. The table came from immunoSEQ multiplex PCR; TCRdb's copy has only in-frame clones and leaves some out. The sample yields about 89,000 clones, around nine tenths seen once. The source material was CD4+ or CD8+ T cells sorted from blood, sampled in a trial of the OX40 agonist ivuxolimab. These receptor sequences come from an adult with an advanced solid tumor such as melanoma, head and neck, liver or kidney cancer. Both conserved end residues are part of each CDR3. Fields, in order: D gene, clone size, V gene, J gene, CDR3 DNA, CDR3 protein. A D gene is named only where the DNA matches it firmly. Clone size appears in some rows only: once, few, many, or a class for an expanded clone.

d_call: TRBD1; clone_size: .; v_call: TRBV2; j_call: TRBJ1-1; cdr3_nt: TGTGCCAGCATCTTCTCCAGGACAGGTAACACTGAAGCTTTCTTT; cdr3_aa: CASIFSRTGNTEAFF
d_call: .; clone_size: .; v_call: TRBV6-5; j_call: TRBJ1-2; cdr3_nt: TGTGCCAGCAGTTACGGGGGGACATCAGTAGACGGCTACACCTTC; cdr3_aa: CASSYGGTSVDGYTF
d_call: .; clone_size: .; v_call: TRBV6-6; j_call: TRBJ1-2; cdr3_nt: TGTGCCAGCAGAGAAGTAGGGCCGGAGGATGGCTACACCTTC; cdr3_aa: CASREVGPEDGYTF
d_call: TRBD1; clone_size: .; v_call: TRBV25-1; j_call: TRBJ1-2; cdr3_nt: TGTGCCAGCAGTGTAGGGGACAGGGGGTCGATTGGCTACACCTTC; cdr3_aa: CASSVGDRGSIGYTF
d_call: TRBD1; clone_size: .; v_call: TRBV30; j_call: TRBJ1-5; cdr3_nt: TGTGCCTGGAGGACCGGGACAGGGGGGGGAAATCAGCCCCAGCATTTT; cdr3_aa: CAWRTGTGGGNQPQHF
d_call: .; clone_size: .; v_call: TRBV10-3; j_call: TRBJ2-2; cdr3_nt: TGTGCCATCACCCTGGACCCGGGGACCGGGGAGCTGTTTTTT; cdr3_aa: CAITLDPGTGELFF
d_call: .; clone_size: .; v_call: TRBV30; j_call: TRBJ1-6; cdr3_nt: TGTGCCTGGAGTGTACTCCCTGGTACGTCACCCCTCCACTTT; cdr3_aa: CAWSVLPGTSPLHF
d_call: .; clone_size: few; v_call: TRBV7-3; j_call: TRBJ1-6; cdr3_nt: TGTGCCAGCAGCTTAGAAGGGTTCTATGGCAATTCACCCCTCCACTTT; cdr3_aa: CASSLEGFYGNSPLHF
d_call: .; clone_size: .; v_call: TRBV19; j_call: TRBJ2-3; cdr3_nt: TGTGCCAGTAGTACGGGCCCAGAGCCTGGGAATACGCAGTATTTT; cdr3_aa: CASSTGPEPGNTQYF
d_call: TRBD1; clone_size: .; v_call: TRBV11-3; j_call: TRBJ1-1; cdr3_nt: TGTGCCAGCAGCTTAAGTTCAGGGGGCGGGGGAGAGGCTGAAGCTTTCTTT; cdr3_aa: CASSLSSGGGGEAEAFF
d_call: .; clone_size: .; v_call: TRBV6-6; j_call: TRBJ1-4; cdr3_nt: TGTGCCAGCAGTCGATCAGGGGCTGCTAATGAAAAACTGTTTTTT; cdr3_aa: CASSRSGAANEKLFF
d_call: .; clone_size: .; v_call: TRBV6-6; j_call: TRBJ1-5; cdr3_nt: TGTGCCAGCAGGGCTTCGGAAGCATATAGCAATCAGCCCCAGCATTTT; cdr3_aa: CASRASEAYSNQPQHF
d_call: .; clone_size: once; v_call: TRBV7-3; j_call: TRBJ2-1; cdr3_nt: TGTGCCAGCAGCTTCAGCCAGCCCGATGAGCAGTTCTTC; cdr3_aa: CASSFSQPDEQFF
d_call: .; clone_size: .; v_call: TRBV9; j_call: TRBJ2-2; cdr3_nt: TGTGCCAGCAGCGCCCCCTCTAATATATTAGACCCGAAAGGCCTGGGGGAGCTGTTTTTT; cdr3_aa: CASSAPSNILDPKGLGELFF
d_call: TRBD2; clone_size: .; v_call: TRBV5-1; j_call: TRBJ2-3; cdr3_nt: TGCGCCAGCCTCTCGGGAGCGGGGGCGACAGATACGCAGTATTTT; cdr3_aa: CASLSGAGATDTQYF
d_call: .; clone_size: few; v_call: TRBV6-4; j_call: TRBJ2-3; cdr3_nt: TGTGCCAGCCGCAAAACGATGTGGCCCACAGATACGCAGTATTTT; cdr3_aa: CASRKTMWPTDTQYF
d_call: TRBD2; clone_size: .; v_call: TRBV7-9; j_call: TRBJ2-1; cdr3_nt: TGTGCCAGCACCGAACCGGGACTAGCGGGGGGAAAACAGTTCTTC; cdr3_aa: CASTEPGLAGGKQFF
d_call: .; clone_size: .; v_call: TRBV5-6; j_call: TRBJ2-7; cdr3_nt: TGTGCCAGCAGAAATCCCGGGCTCCCCTACGAGCAGTACTTC; cdr3_aa: CASRNPGLPYEQYF
d_call: .; clone_size: .; v_call: TRBV6-4; j_call: TRBJ1-2; cdr3_nt: TGTGCCAGCAGTGAGTCCCCGGGAAACTATGGCTACACCTTC; cdr3_aa: CASSESPGNYGYTF
d_call: TRBD2; clone_size: .; v_call: TRBV6-1; j_call: TRBJ2-1; cdr3_nt: TGTGCCAGCAGTGAACCGGGACTAGTATCTAATGAGCAGTTCTTC; cdr3_aa: CASSEPGLVSNEQFF
d_call: .; clone_size: .; v_call: TRBV23-1; j_call: TRBJ2-7; cdr3_nt: TGCGCCAGCAGTCAAATATCACAGGGCAGGGACGAGCAGTACTTC; cdr3_aa: CASSQISQGRDEQYF
d_call: .; clone_size: .; v_call: TRBV9; j_call: TRBJ1-4; cdr3_nt: TGTGCCAGCAGCGAGAGGACCCTGGGGGACGCAGCGAATGAAAAACTGTTTTTT; cdr3_aa: CASSERTLGDAANEKLFF
d_call: .; clone_size: .; v_call: TRBV10-3; j_call: TRBJ1-1; cdr3_nt: TGTGCCATCAGCCCCGGGACGGGTGAAGCTTTCTTT; cdr3_aa: CAISPGTGEAFF
d_call: .; clone_size: .; v_call: TRBV15; j_call: TRBJ1-5; cdr3_nt: TGTGCCACCAGCGGGGCGGGCGGTTACAGGGACCAGCCCCAGCATTTT; cdr3_aa: CATSGAGGYRDQPQHF